This TCR beta chain was sequenced in a study of identical twins. Study-wide results and caveats: Conclusions relied on cross-sectional statistical analysis, not following the same donors. Abundant cord blood beta clonotypes carried fewer insertions; memory repertoires showed none. It was possible that invariant MAIT and iNKT cells partly confounded the zero-insertion analyses.

V lost 7 bases and J 2 bases, leaving 11 bases between the germline ends. Per germline, CDR1 MNHEY and CDR2 SVGEGT. The CDR3 has 13 amino acids. TCRdb used MiXCR to reprocess the 5' RACE reads, holding one entry per CDR3 protein. The sample shows roughly 570,000 distinct CDR3 sequences, approximately 10% of them seen only once. This clonotype has more than one count but fewer than ten. Its antigen is still unknown. These data were likewise used in another study, on yellow fever vaccine responses in identical twins.

The TCR sequence derives from a woman aged 18-35 years in good health. Material: PBMCs. The chain carries TRBV6-2 or TRBV6-3 and TRBJ1-2, with D perhaps TRBD1 (5 bases). The CDR3 region is CASTPGINYGYTF. In nucleotides, the CDR3 is TGTGCCAGCACCCCAGGGATCAACTATGGCTACACCTTC.